The sequence of this TCR beta chain was determined in a study of cytomegalovirus exposure and HLA in healthy donors. Study outcomes and limitations: One variant, a missense change in DCLRE1C, was linked in a later analysis to TCR beta V- and J-gene trimming. Highly shared variants forming one cluster were likely a sequencing artifact. Most subjects' HLA-A and HLA-B alleles were reportedly predicted from TCR beta sequences.

This CDR3 spans 15 amino acids. Germline CDR1 reads SGHNT; CDR2 reads YYREEE (reference sequence). V gave up 2 bases and J gave up 6 bases; unmatched junction bases: 4. About this clone: Its antigen remains unknown.

Primers included in the PCR were 60 Vbeta and 13 Jbeta primers. Assay used: immunoSEQ multiplex PCR; TCRdb lists only in-frame clones, some missing. The sample shows 150,000 to 180,000 clones, 65% to 75% of them seen only once. Sequenced material: PBMCs. The chain is built from TRBV5-4 and TRBJ2-1; 11 bases match TRBD2. The receptor was derived from a man aged 18 to 29 in good health and CMV-seronegative. CDR3 in amino acids: CASSFSGGAGNEQFF. The CDR3 DNA reads as TGTGCCAGCAGCTTTAGCGGGGGGGCCGGCAATGAGCAGTTCTTC.